Below are 27 T cell receptor beta chains sequenced from a single sample in a study of blood T cells in healthy people across ages. Next came a second PCR, run for about 7 to 11 cycles, which used a sample-barcoded 5' primer along with a J-beta primer mix. TCRdb re-called the 5' RACE reads through MiXCR, storing one row per CDR3 protein. Among around 650,000 distinct CDR3 sequences listed, 32% were seen once. Sequenced input: blood. These receptors all stem from an elderly woman in good health.

This chain connects TRBV6-2 or TRBV6-3 to TRBJ2-3; TRBD2 matches 7 bases. The CDR3 contains 17 residues. Germline-derived CDR1 and CDR2 are MNHEY and SVGEGT. V dropped 2 bases and J dropped 0; count of bases not matched to a gene: 8. The CDR3 protein is CASSYHGRVGSTDTQYF. DNA of the CDR3: TGTGCCAGCAGTTACCATGGGAGGGTGGGAAGCACAGATACGCAGTATTTT.

This clonotype was found many times. The chain recombines TRBV7-2 with TRBJ2-1; D gene uncertain. V shed 5 bases and J shed 4 bases, with 15 bases lying between them. The CDR3 covers 15 residues. The germline gives CDR1 SGHTA, CDR2 FQGNSA. CDR3 loop: CASSPGSLSYNEQFF. For the CDR3, the DNA is TGTGCCAGCAGCCCCGGATCCCTTTCGTACAATGAGCAGTTCTTC. The whole variable domain, filled in from reference TRBV7-2 and TRBJ2-1, reads GAGVSQSPSNKVTEKGKDVELRCDPISGHTALYWYRQSLGQGLEFLIYFQGNSAPDKSGLPSDRFSAERTGGSVSTLTIQRTQQEDSAVYLCASSPGSLSYNEQFFGPGTRLTVL.

In regard to this clonotype: It may be a read error: a sequence one base away is much more abundant. The rearrangement links TRBV20-1 to TRBJ2-3; 7 nucleotides match TRBD2. CDR3 length: 13 residues. The V gene's germline CDR1 is DFQATT and CDR2 SNEGSKA (reference sequence). The chain's CDR3 is CSATTTSADTRYF. As DNA, the CDR3 is TGCAGTGCTACTACTACTAGCGCAGATACGCGGTATTTT.

A few counts support this clonotype. J is TRBJ1-1 and V is TRBV4-3, with 7 bases aligning to TRBD1. The germline V gene has CDR1 LGHNA and CDR2 YSLEER. V shed 3 bases, J shed 3 bases, and the junction held 7 bases outside the gene matches. This CDR3 comprises 15 residues. The CDR3 DNA sequence: TGCGCCAGCAGCCAGGAACAGGGGAGGGACACTGAAGCTTTCTTT. This encodes CASSQEQGRDTEAFF.

In the case of this clonotype: Compared with germline, one end of the junction differs, possibly owing to a read error. The rearrangement joins TRBV20-1 to TRBJ2-1; tentatively, D is TRBD1 or TRBD2 (5 bases each). The length of the CDR3 is 16 residues. Germline loops: CDR1 DFQATT, CDR2 SNEGSKA (reference sequence). Here the CDR3 reads CSARVSGPSSHNEQFF. As DNA, the CDR3 is TGCAGTGCTAGAGTCTCGGGGCCTAGCTCCCACAATGAGCAGTTCTTC.

This clonotype was seen a few times. CDR3 sequence reads: CASSFGTSGEQYF. The CDR3 DNA is TGCGCCAGCAGCTTTGGGACTAGTGGGGAGCAGTACTTC. The V gene is TRBV5-1, the J gene TRBJ2-5; 8 nucleotides agree with TRBD2. The germline CDR1 and CDR2 sequences are SGHRS and YFSETQ. This CDR3 is built from 13 residues. Trimming removed 2 bases from V and 11 bases from J; junction bases left unmatched: 8. Using reference TRBV5-1 and TRBJ2-5 for the parts outside the CDR3, the full variable domain is KAGVTQTPRYLIKTRGQQVTLSCSPISGHRSVSWYQQTPGQGLQFLFEYFSETQRNKGNFPGRFSGRQFSNSRSEMNVSTLELGDSALYLCASSFGTSGEQYFGPGTRLLVL.

The table lists this clonotype with a few counts. A much larger clonotype is one base distant, so this may be a read error. The chain has TRBV9 and TRBJ1-2; TRBD1 agrees at 9 bases. V lost 0 bases and J lost 6; bases outside the gene matches: 9. Germline CDR1 SGDLS, CDR2 YYNGEE. The CDR3 runs to 16 residues. CDR3 sequence (DNA): TGTGCCAGCAGCGTAGCTTGGGACAGGGATTTCGATGGCTACACCTTC. It codes for CASSVAWDRDFDGYTF.

In this sample, this clonotype turned up a few times. J is TRBJ1-2 and V is TRBV29-1, with 7 bases lining up with TRBD1. This CDR3 is built from 14 residues. J gave up 8 bases and V 0 bases, and 9 bases lay outside the gene matches. Germline V gene data show CDR1 as SQVTM and CDR2 as ANQGSEA. The CDR3 nucleotides are TGCAGCGTTGAAGATCAGAAGGGGGCGGGGGGCTACACCTTC. Its translation: CSVEDQKGAGGYTF.

This clonotype has at least ten counts. V and J are TRBV2 and TRBJ2-3; D is undetermined. Trimming took off 4 bases at V and 2 bases at J, with 10 bases between the two ends. This CDR3 is 14 amino acids long. The germline V gene encodes CDR1 SNHLY and CDR2 FYNNEI. CDR3: CASSVEANTDTQYF. CDR3 bases: TGTGCCAGCAGTGTGGAAGCGAACACAGATACGCAGTATTTT.

Many counts were recorded for this clonotype. The J gene is TRBJ1-2, the V gene TRBV6-2 or TRBV6-3, with D unresolved. V lost 6 bases and J 6 bases, leaving 14 bases between the germline ends. The CDR3 covers 13 residues. Germline V gene sequence: CDR1 MNHEY, CDR2 SVGEGT. This chain's CDR3 is CASRDEGRDGYTF. The CDR3 bases are TGTGCCAGCAGGGATGAAGGAAGGGATGGCTACACCTTC.

This clonotype came up many times. The CDR3 protein is CSVADVDRVGNEQFF. In nucleotides, the CDR3 is TGCAGCGTTGCCGACGTAGATAGGGTTGGGAATGAGCAGTTCTTC. The rearrangement joins TRBV29-1 to TRBJ2-1; D unresolved. This CDR3 contains 15 residues. Per germline, CDR1 SQVTM and CDR2 ANQGSEA. The V gene lost 4 bases and the J gene lost 7 bases, with 20 bases spanning the gap.

This clonotype was seen ten or more times. The chain employs TRBV20-1 and TRBJ2-5, with a weak D call TRBD2 (7 bases). Germline values: CDR1 DFQATT, CDR2 SNEGSKA (reference sequence). This CDR3 has 15 amino acids. V dropped 5 bases and J dropped 4 bases, with 20 bases sitting between them. CDR3 loop: CSAQRGGALGETQYF. DNA for the CDR3: TGCAGTGCTCAGAGGGGGGGGGCCTTAGGAGAGACCCAGTACTTC.

The rearrangement links TRBV12-3 or TRBV12-4 to TRBJ2-7; a weak D match, TRBD1 (6 bases). V shed 6 bases and J shed 5 bases, with 17 bases lying between them. This CDR3 has 14 residues. CDR3 nucleotide sequence: TGTGCCAGCAGCCAACAGGGTGGAAGCCACGAGCAGTACTTC. Translation: CASSQQGGSHEQYF.

This clonotype was counted between two and nine times. The V gene is TRBV5-1, the J gene TRBJ1-1, with D perhaps matching TRBD1 (6 bases). Germline V gene sequence: CDR1 SGHRS, CDR2 YFSETQ. The CDR3 spans 14 residues. V lost 0 bases and J lost 5, with 11 bases in between. The DNA of the CDR3 is TGCGCCAGCAGCTTGGGGACAGCTCAAACTGAAGCTTTCTTT. Translating gives CASSLGTAQTEAFF.

This clonotype was counted many times. The chain combines TRBV5-1 with TRBJ2-1, with 8 nucleotides matching TRBD2. The CDR3 length is 15 residues. The germline gives CDR1 SGHRS, CDR2 YFSETQ. J gave up 4 bases and V 7 bases, and 10 bases lay outside the gene matches. The DNA for the CDR3 is TGCGCCAGCGGCCTGGGAGCGGGGGATTACAATGAGCAGTTCTTC. Protein product: CASGLGAGDYNEQFF.

This clonotype was detected ten times or more. The rearrangement uses TRBV6-2 or TRBV6-3 and TRBJ1-2; D gene uncertain. CDR3 size: 15 residues. V was trimmed by 7 bases and J by 0 bases, leaving 15 bases between them. Germline V gives CDR1 MNHEY, CDR2 SVGEGT. The CDR3 spells CASMEGFAANYGYTF. The DNA for the CDR3 is TGTGCCAGCATGGAAGGGTTCGCGGCTAACTATGGCTACACCTTC.

This clonotype was seen a handful of times. The chain is built from TRBV5-1 and TRBJ1-4, with 10 nucleotides matching TRBD1. The V gene end was trimmed by 9 bases and the J gene end by 8 bases; junction bases not matched to a gene: 10. Germline V gene data show CDR1 as SGHRS and CDR2 as YFSETQ. This CDR3 is 14 amino acids long. The CDR3 here is CATSSGQGGEKLFF. The CDR3 bases are TGCGCCACCTCTTCCGGACAGGGGGGAGAAAAACTGTTTTTT.

J is TRBJ1-4 and V is TRBV20-1; no clear D. Deletions cut 6 bases from V and 8 bases from J, with 16 bases between. The V gene's germline CDR1 is DFQATT and CDR2 SNEGSKA (reference sequence). CDR3 length equals 13 residues. CDR3 region: CSAHLVGVEKLFF. The CDR3, as DNA: TGCAGTGCCCACCTGGTAGGAGTCGAAAAACTGTTTTTT.

This clonotype has more than one count but fewer than ten. The chain carries TRBV7-8 and TRBJ2-6; D unresolved. CDR3 length: 17 amino acids. The germline V gene encodes CDR1 SGHVS and CDR2 FQNEAQ. V lost 0 bases and J 0 bases, leaving 9 bases between the germline ends. CDR3 coding DNA: TGTGCCAGCAGCTTAGCGCCGCCGGCCTCTGGGGCCAACGTCCTGACTTTC. Amino acid sequence: CASSLAPPASGANVLTF.

The sample holds many counts of this clonotype. This rearrangement joins TRBV7-9 to TRBJ1-4; D remains unclear. From germline, CDR1 is SEHNR and CDR2 FQNEAQ (reference sequence). The CDR3 totals 15 residues. Trimming took off 1 base at V and 5 bases at J, with 11 bases between the two ends. The CDR3 bases are TGTGCCAGCAGCTTAGAGGCAGGAACGAATGAAAAACTGTTTTTT. Its protein is CASSLEAGTNEKLFF. The full variable domain, in which reference TRBV7-9 and TRBJ1-4 provide the parts outside the CDR3, is DTGVSQNPRHKITKRGQNVTFRCDPISEHNRLYWYRQTLGQGPEFLTYFQNEAQLEKSRLLSDRFSAERPKGSFSTLEIQRTEQGDSAMYLCASSLEAGTNEKLFFGSGTQLSVL.

For this clonotype: This may be a read error, as it is one base from a much larger clone. The V and J genes are TRBV5-1 and TRBJ2-1, with D perhaps TRBD2 (5 bases). The closer fit of TRBJ2-7 to the DNA end suggests the J call may be wrong. Looked up from germline, CDR1 is SGHRS and CDR2 is YFSETQ. This CDR3 region has 15 residues. In nucleotides, the CDR3 is TGCGCCAGCAGCCAGGACGGGAACTCCTACAATGAGCAGTACTTC. Protein: CASSQDGNSYNEQYF.

The chain recombines TRBV7-9 with TRBJ1-1, with 8 bases lining up with TRBD1. Germline V gives CDR1 SEHNR, CDR2 FQNEAQ (reference sequence). Germline trimming cut 1 base from V and 3 bases from J; bases unmatched to any gene: 16. This CDR3 contains 19 residues. CDR3 residues: CASSLEKGWAGGLDTEAFF. DNA of the CDR3: TGTGCCAGCAGCTTAGAAAAGGGGTGGGCAGGGGGCCTGGACACTGAAGCTTTCTTT.

The sample holds a few counts of this clonotype. The chain links TRBV20-1 to TRBJ1-4; D call uncertain. The CDR3 is made up of 12 amino acids. Germline-derived CDR1 and CDR2 are DFQATT and SNEGSKA (reference sequence). The CDR3 DNA follows: TGCGGAGGGTCCCGGAGTCCAAGGGAACTGTTTTTT. Amino acid sequence: CGGSRSPRELFF.

This clonotype came up many times. The chain employs TRBV7-2 and TRBJ2-7; the match to TRBD2 covers 7 bases. V lost 1 base to trimming and J lost 6 bases; unmatched junction nucleotides: 9. The germline gives CDR1 SGHTA, CDR2 FQGNSA. This CDR3 comprises 15 residues. CDR3 sequence: CASSLERGRSSEQYF. Written as DNA, the CDR3 is TGTGCCAGCAGCTTAGAGCGGGGCCGCTCGAGCGAGCAGTACTTC.

The rearrangement links TRBV5-1 to TRBJ2-3; weak D call: TRBD1 (6 bases). V shed 4 bases and J shed 2 bases, with 11 bases lying between them. The CDR3 contains 14 residues. CDR1 SGHRS and CDR2 YFSETQ come from the germline V gene. The CDR3 sequence is CASSPGHFTDTQYF. CDR3 sequence (DNA): TGCGCCAGCAGCCCGGGACACTTCACAGATACGCAGTATTTT.

This clonotype was seen a few times. One base away lies a much larger clone, so this may be a sequencing read error. The rearrangement joins TRBV12-3 or TRBV12-4 to TRBJ2-7; D is perhaps TRBD1 or TRBD2 (5 bases each). The germline V and J ends were trimmed by 3 bases and 12 bases, with 15 bases remaining between them. The CDR3 has 12 amino acids. The CDR3 region is CASSFSRVGTYF. CDR3 sequence (DNA): TGTGCCAGCAGTTTCAGCAGGGTCGGGACGTACTTC.

This clonotype was counted many times. The gene calls are TRBV2 and TRBJ1-5, with D perhaps matching TRBD1 (5 bases). Germline lookup yields CDR1 SNHLY and CDR2 FYNNEI. Trimming cost V 4 bases and J 6 bases, with 10 bases left between them. The CDR3 loop spans 13 amino acids. CDR3 nucleotide sequence: TGTGCCAGCAGTGGGGGCAGGGCTCAGCCCCAGCATTTT. The encoded protein is CASSGGRAQPQHF.